Below, 2 T cell receptor beta chains from the same sample are listed, as sequenced in a study of T cell clonality in common variable immunodeficiency. The repertoire was sequenced with immunoSEQ multiplex PCR; TCRdb's copy has only in-frame clones and lacks some. The repertoire consists of 50,000 to 55,000 clones, none detected only once. Specimen: peripheral blood mononuclear cells. All receptors derive from a person aged 18 to 75 in good health.

This clone was found many times. The sequenced CDR3 bases are TGTGCCAGCAGATCCGCGGGGCACTACGAG. It encodes CASRSAGHYE. The whole CDR3 protein reads CASRSAGHYEQYF. The chain is built from TRBV7-2 and TRBJ2-7; weak D call: TRBD2 (6 bases). Read coverage stops 3 residues before the CDR3 terminus; the germline J gene supplies the remainder. This CDR3 is 13 amino acids long. CDR1 is SGHTA and CDR2 is FQGNSA in the germline V gene. V was trimmed by 6 bases and J by 3 bases, leaving 12 bases between them.

The table lists this clone with a few counts. The CDR3 goes on 3 residues after the read ends, and that part is filled in from the germline J gene. V usage is TRBV7-9 and J usage is TRBJ2-3, with TRBD1 matching 7 bases. CDR3 length: 14 amino acids. Per the germline V gene, CDR1 is SEHNR and CDR2 is FQNEAQ (reference sequence). The CDR3 region is CASSPRDSNQPQYF. CDR3 bases read: TGTGCCAGCAGCCCCAGGGACAGTAATCAGCCG.